One sample yielded the 9 T cell receptor beta chains listed below, sequenced in a study of OX40 agonist ivuxolimab in advanced cancers. The protocol was immunoSEQ multiplex PCR, while the TCRdb copy is restricted to in-frame clones and leaves out a portion. The sample consists of about 70,000 clones, around nine tenths of them appearing once. Sequenced here: CD4+ or CD8+ T cells sorted from blood, sampled in a trial of the OX40 agonist ivuxolimab. The receptors were sampled from an adult with an advanced solid tumor such as melanoma, head and neck, liver or kidney cancer.

This rearrangement joins TRBV5-1 to TRBJ1-1; perhaps TRBD1 as D (6 bases). V lost 2 bases and J lost 0, with 8 bases in between. Germline loops: CDR1 SGHRS, CDR2 YFSETQ. CDR3 length equals 14 residues. The CDR3 sequence is CASSFTGLNTEAFF. The CDR3 DNA follows: TGCGCCAGCAGCTTTACAGGGTTGAACACTGAAGCTTTCTTT.

The V call is TRBV4-2, the J call TRBJ2-1; 10 bases are a match to TRBD2. Germline V gene lookup returns CDR1 LGHNA and CDR2 YNFKEQ. The trim removed 0 bases at V and 4 bases at J, leaving 3 bases unmatched. CDR3 length: 16 amino acids. In DNA form, the CDR3 reads TGTGCCAGCAGCCAAGACCCTAGCGGGGGTTACAATGAGCAGTTCTTC. It yields the protein CASSQDPSGGYNEQFF.

The chain has TRBV7-8 and TRBJ2-5; unclear D gene. The CDR3 is made up of 9 amino acids. From germline, CDR1 is SGHVS and CDR2 FQNEAQ. The V and J ends lost 8 bases and 4 bases respectively, with 2 bases between them. CDR3: CASSETQYF. CDR3 nucleotide sequence: TGTGCCAGCTCAGAGACCCAGTACTTC.

The chain combines TRBV4-2 with TRBJ1-1; tentatively, D is TRBD1 (6 bases). CDR1 LGHNA and CDR2 YNFKEQ come from the germline V gene. The CDR3 sequence is 15 residues long. V gave up 1 base and J gave up 8 bases, with 17 bases separating them. This CDR3 reads CASSQVGQGITEAFF. In DNA form, the CDR3 reads TGTGCCAGCAGCCAAGTCGGGCAGGGGATTACCGAAGCTTTCTTT.

The rearrangement joins TRBV7-2 to TRBJ2-5, with D hard to call. CDR1 and CDR2 (germline): SGHTA, FQGNSA. The V end lost 2 bases, the J end lost 5 bases, and 15 bases lay between the germline ends. The CDR3 is made up of 15 amino acids. The CDR3 sequence: CASSLLRLGRETQYF. In nucleotides, the CDR3 is TGTGCCAGCAGCTTATTGCGTCTCGGTAGGGAGACCCAGTACTTC. Full variable domain (remainder filled in from reference TRBV7-2 and TRBJ2-5): GAGVSQSPSNKVTEKGKDVELRCDPISGHTALYWYRQSLGQGLEFLIYFQGNSAPDKSGLPSDRFSAERTGGSVSTLTIQRTQQEDSAVYLCASSLLRLGRETQYFGPGTRLLVL.

The rearrangement uses TRBV5-1 and TRBJ2-3; D not resolved. Germline CDR1 reads SGHRS; CDR2 reads YFSETQ. This CDR3 has 13 residues. V was trimmed by 2 bases and J by 4 bases, leaving 8 bases between them. Here the CDR3 DNA reads TGCGCCAGCAGCTTCCCGGCCTCAGATACGCAGTATTTT. It encodes CASSFPASDTQYF.

This sequence joins TRBV7-9 and TRBJ2-1; 7 bases are shared with TRBD2. Per the germline V gene, CDR1 is SEHNR and CDR2 is FQNEAQ (reference sequence). CDR3 size: 15 residues. J was trimmed by 2 bases and V by 3 bases; bases with no gene match: 4. The CDR3 nucleotides read TGTGCCAGCAGCTTGGGGGGGTTAGCCTACAATGAGCAGTTCTTC. This encodes CASSLGGLAYNEQFF.

This chain connects TRBV6-6 to TRBJ2-4, with D possibly being TRBD1 (6 bases). Germline CDR1 MNHNY, CDR2 SVGAGI (reference sequence). Trimming stripped 6 bases from V and 9 bases from J, with 15 bases between. The CDR3 length is 13 residues. The DNA of the CDR3 is TGTGCCAGCAGCCCAAGGGGGTTCGGCATTCAGTACTTC. Amino acid sequence: CASSPRGFGIQYF.

The CDR3 region is CASSLTTDSPLHF. CDR3 sequence (DNA): TGCGCCAGCAGCTTGACAACTGATTCACCCCTCCACTTT. The rearrangement uses TRBV5-1 and TRBJ1-6, with D unresolved. The CDR3 totals 13 residues. Germline V lookup: CDR1 SGHRS, CDR2 YFSETQ. Between the trimmed V and J ends, which lost 1 base and 8 bases, there was a span of 7 bases.